This T cell receptor beta chain originates from a study of graft-versus-host responses after intestinal transplantation. Study observations and caveats: Detected in recipient marrow were GvH clones, some of which were first observed in ileum or blood. Early post-transplant HvG declines showed an association with peak circulating GvH clone levels. Individuals carrying graft-donor T cell macrochimerism showed high graft-versus-host to host-versus-graft clonal ratios in allografts.

The method was immunoSEQ multiplex PCR; TCRdb's version includes in-frame clones alone and lacks a portion of them. The data contain about 21,000 clones, 55% to 70% of them seen just once; the ten biggest clones take up around 0.92%. CDR1 SGHRS and CDR2 YFSETQ come from the germline V gene. Unmatched junction bases numbered 5, after V lost 3 bases and J lost 0 bases. The CDR3 covers 15 residues. Labeling with CFSE marked 200,000 or so responder cells, which were plated with 200,000 or so irradiated, violet-dye-labeled stimulator cells. The chain carries TRBV5-1 and TRBJ2-5, with TRBD1 matching over 7 bases. Sequences were derived from alloreactive CD4+ T cells from a mixed lymphocyte reaction culture, sampled before intestinal transplant. Subset described: CFSE-low proliferating T cells sorted from roughly six-day pre-transplant mixed lymphocyte reaction (GvH or HvG direction). The receptor's source is a human patient who received an intestinal transplant. CDR3 DNA sequence: TGCGCCAGCAGCTCCGGGACAGCGTACCAAGAGACCCAGTACTTC. It is translated as CASSSGTAYQETQYF.